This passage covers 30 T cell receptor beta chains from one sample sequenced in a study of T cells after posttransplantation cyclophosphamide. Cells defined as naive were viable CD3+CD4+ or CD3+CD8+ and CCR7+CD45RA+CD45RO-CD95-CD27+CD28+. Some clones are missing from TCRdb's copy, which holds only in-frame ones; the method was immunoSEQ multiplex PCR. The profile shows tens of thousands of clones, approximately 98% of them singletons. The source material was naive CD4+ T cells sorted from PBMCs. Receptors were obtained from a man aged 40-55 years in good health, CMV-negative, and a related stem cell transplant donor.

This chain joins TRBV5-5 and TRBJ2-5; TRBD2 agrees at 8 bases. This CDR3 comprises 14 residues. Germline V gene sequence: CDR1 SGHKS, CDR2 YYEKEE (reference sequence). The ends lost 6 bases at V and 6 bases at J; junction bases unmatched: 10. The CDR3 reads CASTGGPGRQTQYF. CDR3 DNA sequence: TGTGCCAGCACGGGGGGGCCAGGGCGACAGACCCAGTACTTC.

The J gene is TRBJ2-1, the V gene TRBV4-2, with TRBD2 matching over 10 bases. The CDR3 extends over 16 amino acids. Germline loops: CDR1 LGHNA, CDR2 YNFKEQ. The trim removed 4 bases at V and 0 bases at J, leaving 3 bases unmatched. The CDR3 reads CASSPGLAASYNEQFF. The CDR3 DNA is TGTGCCAGCAGCCCCGGACTAGCGGCCTCCTACAATGAGCAGTTCTTC.

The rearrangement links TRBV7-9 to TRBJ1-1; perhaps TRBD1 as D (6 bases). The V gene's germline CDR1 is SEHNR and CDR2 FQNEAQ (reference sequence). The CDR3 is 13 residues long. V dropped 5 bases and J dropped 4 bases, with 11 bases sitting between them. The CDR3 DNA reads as TGTGCCAGCAGCAAAGGGGGGGTCACTGAAGCTTTCTTT. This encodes CASSKGGVTEAFF.

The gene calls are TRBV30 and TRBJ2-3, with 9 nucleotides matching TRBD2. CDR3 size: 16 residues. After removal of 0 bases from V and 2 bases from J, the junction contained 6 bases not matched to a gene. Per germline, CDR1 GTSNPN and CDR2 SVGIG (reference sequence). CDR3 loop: CAWSVPTSGYTDTQYF. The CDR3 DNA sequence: TGTGCCTGGAGTGTACCGACTAGCGGATACACAGATACGCAGTATTTT.

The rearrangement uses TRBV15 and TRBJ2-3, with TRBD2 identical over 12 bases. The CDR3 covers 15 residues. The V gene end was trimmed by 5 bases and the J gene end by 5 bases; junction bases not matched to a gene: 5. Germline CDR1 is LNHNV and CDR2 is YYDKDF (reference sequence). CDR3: CATSPSGRAIDTQYF. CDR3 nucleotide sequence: TGTGCCACCAGCCCTAGCGGGAGGGCGATAGATACGCAGTATTTT.

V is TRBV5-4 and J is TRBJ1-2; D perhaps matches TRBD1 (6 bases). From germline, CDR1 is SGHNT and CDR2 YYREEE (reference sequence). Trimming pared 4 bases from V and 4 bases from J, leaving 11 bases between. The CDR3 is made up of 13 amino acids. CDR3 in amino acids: CASSLGGIYGYTF. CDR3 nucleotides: TGTGCCAGCAGCCTGGGGGGCATCTATGGCTACACCTTC. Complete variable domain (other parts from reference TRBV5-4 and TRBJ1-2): ETGVTQSPTHLIKTRGQQVTLRCSSQSGHNTVSWYQQALGQGPQFIFQYYREEENGRGNFPPRFSGLQFPNYSSELNVNALELDDSALYLCASSLGGIYGYTFGSGTRLTVV.

CDR3 amino acids: CASSFQGLVGNEQFF. CDR3 DNA: TGTGCCAGCAGTTTCCAGGGACTAGTCGGGAATGAGCAGTTCTTC. The chain links TRBV7-2 to TRBJ2-1, with 8 bases aligning to TRBD2. The germline CDR1 and CDR2 sequences are SGHTA and FQGNSA. V shed 6 bases, J shed 7 bases, and the junction held 11 bases outside the gene matches. CDR3 size: 15 residues. Variable domain in full (rest from reference TRBV7-2 and TRBJ2-1): GAGVSQSPSNKVTEKGKDVELRCDPISGHTALYWYRQSLGQGLEFLIYFQGNSAPDKSGLPSDRFSAERTGGSVSTLTIQRTQQEDSAVYLCASSFQGLVGNEQFFGPGTRLTVL.

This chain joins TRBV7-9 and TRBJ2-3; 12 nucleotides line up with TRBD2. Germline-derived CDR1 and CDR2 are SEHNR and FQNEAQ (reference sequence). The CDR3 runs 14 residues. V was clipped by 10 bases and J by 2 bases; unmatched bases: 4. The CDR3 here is CATGTSGYTDTQYF. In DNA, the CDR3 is TGTGCCACCGGGACTAGCGGGTACACAGATACGCAGTATTTT.

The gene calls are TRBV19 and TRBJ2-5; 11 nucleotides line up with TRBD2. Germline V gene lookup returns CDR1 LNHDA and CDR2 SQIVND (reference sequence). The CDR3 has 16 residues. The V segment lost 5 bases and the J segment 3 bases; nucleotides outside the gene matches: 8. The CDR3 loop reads CASSGTGTSGKETQYF. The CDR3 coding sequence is TGTGCCAGTAGTGGGACCGGGACTAGCGGAAAAGAGACCCAGTACTTC.

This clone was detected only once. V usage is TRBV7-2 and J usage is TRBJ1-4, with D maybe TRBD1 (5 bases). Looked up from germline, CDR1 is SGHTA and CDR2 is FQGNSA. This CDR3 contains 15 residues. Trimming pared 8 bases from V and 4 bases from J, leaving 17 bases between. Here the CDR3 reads CASRLTPTDNEKLFF. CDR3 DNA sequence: TGTGCCAGCCGACTTACACCGACAGATAATGAAAAACTGTTTTTT.

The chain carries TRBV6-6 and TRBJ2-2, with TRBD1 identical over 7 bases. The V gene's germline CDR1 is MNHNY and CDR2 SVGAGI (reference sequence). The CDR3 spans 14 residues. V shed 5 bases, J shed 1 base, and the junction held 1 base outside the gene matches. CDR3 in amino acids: CASSGDRNTGELFF. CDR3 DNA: TGTGCCAGCAGTGGGGACAGGAACACCGGGGAGCTGTTTTTT.

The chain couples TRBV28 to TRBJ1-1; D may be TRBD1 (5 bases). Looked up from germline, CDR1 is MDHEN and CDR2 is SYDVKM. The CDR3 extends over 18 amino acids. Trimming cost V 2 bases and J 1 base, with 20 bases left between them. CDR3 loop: CASSLQGKWGHGNTEAFF. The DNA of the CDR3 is TGTGCCAGCAGTTTACAAGGGAAATGGGGCCATGGGAACACTGAAGCTTTCTTT.

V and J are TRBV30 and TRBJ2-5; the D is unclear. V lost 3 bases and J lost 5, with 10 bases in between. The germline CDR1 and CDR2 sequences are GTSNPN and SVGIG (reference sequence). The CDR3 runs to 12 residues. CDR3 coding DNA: TGTGCCTGGAGGAGACTGAGGGAGACCCAGTACTTC. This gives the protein CAWRRLRETQYF.

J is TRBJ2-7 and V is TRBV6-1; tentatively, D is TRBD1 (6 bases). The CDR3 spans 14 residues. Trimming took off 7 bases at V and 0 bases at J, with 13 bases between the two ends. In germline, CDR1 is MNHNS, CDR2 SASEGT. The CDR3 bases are TGTGCCAGCAAGCCGCAGGGGCCCTCCTACGAGCAGTACTTC. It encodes CASKPQGPSYEQYF.

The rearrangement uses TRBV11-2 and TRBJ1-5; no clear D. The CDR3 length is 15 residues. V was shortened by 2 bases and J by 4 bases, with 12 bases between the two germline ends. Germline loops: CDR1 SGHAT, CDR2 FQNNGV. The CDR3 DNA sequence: TGTGCCAGCAGCTTAAGCGGAGGGCAAAATCAGCCCCAGCATTTT. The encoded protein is CASSLSGGQNQPQHF.

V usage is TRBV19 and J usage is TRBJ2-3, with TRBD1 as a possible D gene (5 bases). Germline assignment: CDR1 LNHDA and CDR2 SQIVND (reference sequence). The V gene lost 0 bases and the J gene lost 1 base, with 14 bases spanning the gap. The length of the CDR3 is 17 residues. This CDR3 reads CASSIDLWGRGTDTQYF. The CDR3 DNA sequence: TGTGCCAGTAGTATAGATCTATGGGGCAGGGGCACAGATACGCAGTATTTT.

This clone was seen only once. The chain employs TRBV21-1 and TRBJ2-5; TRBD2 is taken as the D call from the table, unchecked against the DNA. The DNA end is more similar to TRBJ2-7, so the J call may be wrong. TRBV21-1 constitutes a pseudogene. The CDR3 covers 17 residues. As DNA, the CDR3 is TGTGCCAGCAGCAAAGGTGGCGCGGGAGAGTTTAACTACGAGCAGTACTTC. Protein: CASSKGGAGEFNYEQYF.

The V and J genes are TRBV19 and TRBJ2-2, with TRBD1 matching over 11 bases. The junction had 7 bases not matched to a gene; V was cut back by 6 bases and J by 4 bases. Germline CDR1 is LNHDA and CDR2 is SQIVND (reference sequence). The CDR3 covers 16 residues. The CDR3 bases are TGTGCCAGTAGAAACCGGGACAGGGGGGTCACCGGGGAGCTGTTTTTT. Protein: CASRNRDRGVTGELFF.

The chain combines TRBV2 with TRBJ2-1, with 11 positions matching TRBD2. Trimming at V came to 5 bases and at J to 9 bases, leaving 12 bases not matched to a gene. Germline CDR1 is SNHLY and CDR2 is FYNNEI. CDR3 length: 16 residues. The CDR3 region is CASSTLAGGPKGEQFF. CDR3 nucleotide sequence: TGTGCCAGCAGTACTTTAGCGGGAGGGCCGAAGGGTGAGCAGTTCTTC.

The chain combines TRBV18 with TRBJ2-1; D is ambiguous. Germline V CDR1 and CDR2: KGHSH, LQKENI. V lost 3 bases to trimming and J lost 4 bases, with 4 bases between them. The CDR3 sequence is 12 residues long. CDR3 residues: CASSPLYNEQFF. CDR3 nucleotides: TGTGCCAGCTCACCTTTATACAATGAGCAGTTCTTC.

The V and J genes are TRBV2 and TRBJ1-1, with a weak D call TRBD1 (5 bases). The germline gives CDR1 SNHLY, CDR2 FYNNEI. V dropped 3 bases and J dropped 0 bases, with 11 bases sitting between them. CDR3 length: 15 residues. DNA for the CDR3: TGTGCCAGCAGTGATCAGGCAGGGATGAACACTGAAGCTTTCTTT. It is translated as CASSDQAGMNTEAFF. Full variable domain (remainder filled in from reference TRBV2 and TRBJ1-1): EPEVTQTPSHQVTQMGQEVILRCVPISNHLYFYWYRQILGQKVEFLVSFYNNEISEKSEIFDDQFSVERPDGSNFTLKIRSTKLEDSAMYFCASSDQAGMNTEAFFGQGTRLTVV.

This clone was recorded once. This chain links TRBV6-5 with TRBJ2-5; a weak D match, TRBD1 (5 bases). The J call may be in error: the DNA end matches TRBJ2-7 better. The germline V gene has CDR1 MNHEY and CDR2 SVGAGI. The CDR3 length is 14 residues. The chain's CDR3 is CASSYSRQGYEQYF. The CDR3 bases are TGTGCCAGCAGTTACTCGAGGCAGGGCTACGAGCAGTACTTC.

The CDR3 protein is CASSLGSGWSNQPQHF. DNA of the CDR3: TGTGCCAGCAGCTTAGGTTCAGGGTGGAGCAATCAGCCCCAGCATTTT. The J gene is TRBJ1-5, the V gene TRBV7-2; possible D gene TRBD1, 5 bases. Germline CDR1 SGHTA, CDR2 FQGNSA. The CDR3 is 16 residues long. Between the trimmed V and J ends, which lost 1 base and 1 base, there was a span of 11 bases.

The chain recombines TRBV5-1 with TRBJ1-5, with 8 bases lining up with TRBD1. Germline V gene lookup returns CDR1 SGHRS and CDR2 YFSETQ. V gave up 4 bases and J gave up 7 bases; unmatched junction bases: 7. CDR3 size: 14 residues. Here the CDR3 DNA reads TGCGCCAGCAGCCTCGGACAGGGAGGACAGCCCCAGCATTTT. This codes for CASSLGQGGQPQHF. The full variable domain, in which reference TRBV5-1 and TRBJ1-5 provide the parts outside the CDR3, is KAGVTQTPRYLIKTRGQQVTLSCSPISGHRSVSWYQQTPGQGLQFLFEYFSETQRNKGNFPGRFSGRQFSNSRSEMNVSTLELGDSALYLCASSLGQGGQPQHFGDGTRLSIL.

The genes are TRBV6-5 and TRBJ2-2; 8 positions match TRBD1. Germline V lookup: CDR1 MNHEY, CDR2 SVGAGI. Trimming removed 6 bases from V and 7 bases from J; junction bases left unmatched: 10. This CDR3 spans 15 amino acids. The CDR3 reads CASSAPQGAVGELFF. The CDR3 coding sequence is TGTGCCAGCAGCGCTCCGCAGGGGGCCGTCGGGGAGCTGTTTTTT.

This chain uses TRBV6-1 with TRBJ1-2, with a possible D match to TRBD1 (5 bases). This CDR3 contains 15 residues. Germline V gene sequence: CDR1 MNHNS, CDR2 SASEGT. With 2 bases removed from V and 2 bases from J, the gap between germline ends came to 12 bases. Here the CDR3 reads CASSEYLGANYGYTF. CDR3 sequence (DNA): TGTGCCAGCAGTGAATATTTAGGGGCCAACTATGGCTACACCTTC.

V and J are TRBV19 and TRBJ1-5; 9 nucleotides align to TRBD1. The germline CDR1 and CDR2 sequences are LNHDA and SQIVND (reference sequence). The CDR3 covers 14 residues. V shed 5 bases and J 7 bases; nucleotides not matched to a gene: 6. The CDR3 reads CASSLGQGGQPQHF. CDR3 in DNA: TGTGCCAGTAGTCTGGGACAGGGAGGCCAGCCCCAGCATTTT.

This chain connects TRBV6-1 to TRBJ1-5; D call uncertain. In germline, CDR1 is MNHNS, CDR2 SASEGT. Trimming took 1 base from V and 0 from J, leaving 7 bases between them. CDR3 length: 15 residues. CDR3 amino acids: CASSEGQSSNQPQHF. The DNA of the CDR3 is TGTGCCAGCAGTGAAGGGCAAAGTAGCAATCAGCCCCAGCATTTT.

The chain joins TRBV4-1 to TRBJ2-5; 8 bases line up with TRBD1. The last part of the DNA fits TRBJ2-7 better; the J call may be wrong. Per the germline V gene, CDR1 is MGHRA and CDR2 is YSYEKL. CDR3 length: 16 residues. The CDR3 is CASSQEGTGRHSEQYF. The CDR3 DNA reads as TGCGCCAGCAGCCAAGAAGGGACAGGTCGTCATTCCGAGCAGTACTTC.

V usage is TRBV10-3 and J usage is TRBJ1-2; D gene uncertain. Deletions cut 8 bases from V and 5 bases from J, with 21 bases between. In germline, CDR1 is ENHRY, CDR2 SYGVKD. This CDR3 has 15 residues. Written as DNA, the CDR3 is TGTGCCATCGCACCCGACCAAGGGAGTAGGTATGGCTACACCTTC. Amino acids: CAIAPDQGSRYGYTF.